The rows below give T cell receptor beta chains drawn from one sample of a study of TIL therapy for anti-PD-1-resistant metastatic lung cancer. Libraries were prepared by immunoSEQ multiplex PCR; TCRdb keeps only in-frame clonotypes and omits some of them. Of about 13,000 clones listed, 66% are singletons. Sequencing was performed on tumor tissue, taken at baseline. Receptors originate from a woman aged 25-80 years with non-small cell lung cancer. Each CDR3 is given with its conserved first and last residue. Each record gives: V gene, J gene, clone size, D gene, CDR3 DNA, CDR3 protein. D genes are given only for firm matches. The size field is filled for only some rows; it gives once, few, many or a size class.

TRBV27,TRBJ2-7,few,.,TGTGCCAGCAGTTTAACAGTCTCCTACGAGCAGTACTTC,CASSLTVSYEQYF
TRBV7-2,TRBJ1-2,.,.,TGTGCCAGCAGCTACCAGCAGGGTAACTATGGCTACACCTTC,CASSYQQGNYGYTF
TRBV7-8,TRBJ2-2,.,.,TGTGCCAGCAGCGTCCAAGCCGCAGGGACCGGGGAGCTGTTTTTT,CASSVQAAGTGELFF
TRBV4-2,TRBJ2-3,few,TRBD2,TGTGCCAGCAGCCAAGTACTAGCGGGCACAGATACGCAGTATTTT,CASSQVLAGTDTQYF
TRBV5-1,TRBJ1-2,few,.,TGCGCCAGCAGCGTCTCAGGGCACGGCTACACCTTC,CASSVSGHGYTF
TRBV7-8,TRBJ1-3,.,.,TGTGCCAGCAGCTTAGTAGGGAGGCGTACTGGAAACACCATATATTTT,CASSLVGRRTGNTIYF
TRBV7-7,TRBJ2-5,once,.,TGTGCCAGCAGCTCCGGGGCTCAAGAGACCCAGTACTTC,CASSSGAQETQYF
TRBV10-3,TRBJ2-5,.,.,TGTGCCATCAGTGAGTCGAAGGCCACGGGCCTTAGCCTCACCTCCAGGGAGACCCAGTACTTC,CAISESKATGLSLTSRETQYF
TRBV7-3,TRBJ2-2,.,TRBD1,TGTGCCAGCAACCTCGGACAGGGCACCGGGGAGCTGTTTTTT,CASNLGQGTGELFF
TRBV10-3,TRBJ2-3,.,TRBD1,TGTGCCATCGGGACAGGGGAAGCAGATACGCAGTATTTT,CAIGTGEADTQYF